This T cell receptor beta chain was sequenced for a study of T cell changes during pregnancy in multiple sclerosis. This CDR3 comprises 15 residues. Germline values: CDR1 MDHEN, CDR2 SYDVKM. Trimming removed 4 bases from V and 4 bases from J, with 14 bases in between. Clones were read by immunoSEQ multiplex PCR, and TCRdb kept only the in-frame ones, dropping some. Of tens of thousands of clones listed, 80% to 95% are singletons. The chain is built from TRBV28 and TRBJ1-5; tentative D call: TRBD1 (5 bases). The sequence was obtained from a female donor with multiple sclerosis, enrolled in a pregnancy study. The sequencing used peripheral blood, collected before pregnancy. CDR3 loop: CASSSPGGGNQPQHF. The DNA of the CDR3 is TGTGCCAGCAGTTCGCCTGGGGGAGGGAATCAGCCCCAGCATTTT.